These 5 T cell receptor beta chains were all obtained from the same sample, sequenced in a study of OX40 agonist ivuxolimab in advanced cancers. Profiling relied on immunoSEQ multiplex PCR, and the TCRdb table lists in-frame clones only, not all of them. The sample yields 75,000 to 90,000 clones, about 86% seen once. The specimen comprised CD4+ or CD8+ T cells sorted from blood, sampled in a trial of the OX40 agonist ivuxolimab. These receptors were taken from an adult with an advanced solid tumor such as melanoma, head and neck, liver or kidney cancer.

The CDR3 coding sequence is TGTGCCAGCAGCTTGAAAGGGGATACGCAGTATTTT. Protein product: CASSLKGDTQYF. The genes are TRBV7-3 and TRBJ2-3, with unresolved D. The CDR3 has 12 residues. Germline CDR1 and CDR2: SGHTA and FQGTGA. V lost 3 bases and J lost 6, with 7 bases in between. The whole variable domain, remainder taken from reference TRBV7-3 and TRBJ2-3, is GAGVSQTPSNKVTEKGKYVELRCDPISGHTALYWYRQSLGQGPEFLIYFQGTGAADDSGLPNDRFFAVRPEGSVSTLKIQRTERGDSAVYLCASSLKGDTQYFGPGTRLTVL.

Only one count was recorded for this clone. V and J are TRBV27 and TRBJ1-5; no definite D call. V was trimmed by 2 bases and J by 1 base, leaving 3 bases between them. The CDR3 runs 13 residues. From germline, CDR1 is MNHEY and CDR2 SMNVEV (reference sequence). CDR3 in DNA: TGTGCCAGCAGTTTAGGGAGCAATCAGCCCCAGCATTTT. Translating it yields CASSLGSNQPQHF.

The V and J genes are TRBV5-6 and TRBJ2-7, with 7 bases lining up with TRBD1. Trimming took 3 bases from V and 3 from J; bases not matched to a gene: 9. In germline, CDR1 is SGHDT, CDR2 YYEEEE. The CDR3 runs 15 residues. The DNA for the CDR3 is TGTGCCAGCAGCTACGAGGGGGCAGGGGGCTACGAGCAGTACTTC. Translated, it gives CASSYEGAGGYEQYF. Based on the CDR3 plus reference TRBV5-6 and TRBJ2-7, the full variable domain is DAGVTQSPTHLIKTRGQQVTLRCSPKSGHDTVSWYQQALGQGPQFIFQYYEEEERQRGNFPDRFSGHQFPNYSSELNVNALLLGDSALYLCASSYEGAGGYEQYFGPGTRLTVT.

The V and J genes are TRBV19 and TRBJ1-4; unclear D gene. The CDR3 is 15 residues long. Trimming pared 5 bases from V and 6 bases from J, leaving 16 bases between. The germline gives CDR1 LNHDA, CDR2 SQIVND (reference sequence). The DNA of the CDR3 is TGTGCCAGTAGTCCTGAGACGGGAGTGGATGAAAAACTGTTTTTT. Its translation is CASSPETGVDEKLFF.

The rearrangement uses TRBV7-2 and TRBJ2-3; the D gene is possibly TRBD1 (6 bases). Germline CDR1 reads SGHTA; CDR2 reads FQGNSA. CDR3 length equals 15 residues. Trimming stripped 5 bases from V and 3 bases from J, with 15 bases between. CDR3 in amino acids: CASSQQGGETDTQYF. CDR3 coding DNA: TGTGCCAGCAGCCAACAGGGTGGGGAAACAGATACGCAGTATTTT.